Sequencing of this T cell receptor (beta chain) was carried out in a study of blood T cell repertoires in COVID-19. Study-level information: Specimens from acute and convalescent COVID-19 originated in the United States, Italy and Spain. Sources were T cells, B-cell-depleted T cells, or PBMCs; the material itself was cDNA or gDNA.

Original handling: Cell counts per sample came from amplifying reference gene primers. Repertoires were generated with immunoSEQ multiplex PCR, while TCRdb's copy carries only in-frame clones and drops some. V and J calls and clone size are as listed in that table; D and trimming were resolved from the DNA. The repertoire holds 100,000 to 150,000 clones, with roughly 87% as singletons. Germline V lookup: CDR1 SGHNT, CDR2 YENEEA. Losses at the gene ends were 5 bases for V and 4 bases for J; bases not matched to a gene: 14. CDR3 length: 17 amino acids. V usage is TRBV11-3 and J usage is TRBJ2-1; 7 bases map to TRBD1. Sequenced input: peripheral blood. The TCR originated in a woman of 80 years or more with acute or convalescent COVID-19. The CDR3 DNA reads TGTGCCAGCAGCCCACCTGGCGGACAGGTTTCGTACAATGAGCAGTTCTTC. Protein product: CASSPPGGQVSYNEQFF.